This T cell receptor beta chain was documented in a study of blood T cell repertoires in COVID-19 (dated by TCRdb to 2019 to 2021). Broadly, across the study: Collaborator samples came from the United States, Italy and Spain and covered acute and convalescent phases of COVID-19. The material from the prospective study consisted of cDNA or gDNA derived from T cells, B-cell-depleted T cells, or PBMCs. The dataset comprised deeply sampled blood TCRbeta repertoires from subjects exposed to, actively infected with, or recovered from COVID-19. The repertoires were made available in a free public database intended to serve as a resource for research on the immune response to SARS-CoV-2. Samples came from the ongoing ImmuneRACE study (first 160 participants) plus 1,254 subjects from 6 global collaborators. Nearly every sample came with metadata listing a de-identified subject ID, COVID-19 status, age in years and sex. HLA class I and class II types, where available, came from metadata supplied by the sample provider rather than from assay-based typing. The full study reports these points: How much clinical and demographic metadata was included differed by source and by participant, and the metadata was provided uncurated.

TCRbeta CDR3 regions were amplified from genomic DNA using the immunoSEQ Assay, a bias-controlled multiplex PCR. Concerning the study's data processing: The number of nucleated cells in each sample was estimated from the amplification of reference gene primers within the assay. To quantify the absolute abundance of each unique TCRbeta CDR3 rearrangement, sequence reads were collapsed and filtered. Productive Simpson clonality was computed per sample as the square root of Simpson's diversity index over productive rearrangements. The clones in this table, taken by TCRdb from immuneACCESS, are in-frame only. Not every clone is retained; where verified, under half of the shortfall comes from an unresolved V gene, and the cause of the rest is unknown. V, J and clone size reflect that table, while D and trimming were determined from the DNA. The sample table lists 55,000 to 80,000 clones, about 83% of them with a count of one. Around 5% of the sample goes to the ten largest clones.

Whole blood was collected in K2EDTA tubes by collaborating institutions according to the institutions' own protocols. For TCRbeta analysis, collaborators shipped samples as frozen whole blood, isolated PBMCs, or DNA extracted from either of those sample types. V ends up 5 bases short and J 6 bases short, with an unmatched junction base count of 15. The CDR3 numbers 18 residues from cysteine through phenylalanine. Of the read, only the CDR3 DNA is kept; its 54 bases are in frame from base 1. In the germline V gene, CDR1 corresponds to SGHTA and CDR2 to FQGTGA. This clone was detected a few times. The clone's antigen remains unknown. Base qualities are missing; no much larger clone stands one base away.

The sample was peripheral blood. The rearranged chain carries TRBV7-3 and TRBJ2-1; 11 junctional bases match TRBD2. The receptor comes from a man aged 45 to 65 with active COVID-19. At the DNA level, the sequence is TGTGCCAGCAGCCCACGATCGGATCTAGCGGGAGGACGCAATGAGCAGTTCTTC. Translation gives CASSPRSDLAGGRNEQFF.